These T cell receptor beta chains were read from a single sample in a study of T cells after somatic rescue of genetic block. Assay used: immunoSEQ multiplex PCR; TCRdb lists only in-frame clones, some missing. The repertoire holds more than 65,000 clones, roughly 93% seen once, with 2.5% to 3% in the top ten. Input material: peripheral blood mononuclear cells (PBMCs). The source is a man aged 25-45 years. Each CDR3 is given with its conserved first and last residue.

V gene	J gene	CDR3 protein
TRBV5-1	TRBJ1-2	CASSLVRPRGGYTF
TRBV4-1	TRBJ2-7	CASSREITAYEQYF
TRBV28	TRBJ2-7	CASSLVGEQYF
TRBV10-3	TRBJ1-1	CAISERGGTEAFF
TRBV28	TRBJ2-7	CASWAGHSYEQYF
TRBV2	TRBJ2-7	CASTASGSVYEQYF
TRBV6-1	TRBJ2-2	CASSGRSGWEPGELFF
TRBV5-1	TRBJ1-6	CASSLADSLNSPLHF
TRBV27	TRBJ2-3	CASSFGGGGLTDTQYF
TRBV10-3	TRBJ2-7	CAIRPGQGAYEQYF
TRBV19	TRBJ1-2	CASSIIGEDSYGYTF
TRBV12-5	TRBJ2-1	CASDPDRVEKFF
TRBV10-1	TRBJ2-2	CASSESNQGTGELFF
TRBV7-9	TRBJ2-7	CASSLAGTGGGKQYF
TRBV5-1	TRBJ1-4	CASSRGATNEKLFF
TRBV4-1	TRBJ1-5	CASRLAGGSGAQHF
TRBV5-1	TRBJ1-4	CASSSGTGGTTNEKLFF
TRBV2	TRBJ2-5	CASSPLAGRETQYF
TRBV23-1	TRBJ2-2	CASRRAGTNTGELFF
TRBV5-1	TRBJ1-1	CASSLGQGVNTEAFF
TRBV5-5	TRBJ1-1	CASSFGPTAEAFF
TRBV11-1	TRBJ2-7	CASSTGHPTYEQYF
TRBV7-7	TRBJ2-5	CASSIGTGEETQYF
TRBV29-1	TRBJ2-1	CSVVKRNNEQFF
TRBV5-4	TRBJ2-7	CASSFGQGGYEQYF
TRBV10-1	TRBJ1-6	CASSVYRDNSPLHF
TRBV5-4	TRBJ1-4	CASSLKRGQGAEKLFF
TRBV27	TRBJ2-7	CASSLRTGGNEQYF
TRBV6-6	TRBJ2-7	CASSYSLEISYEQYF
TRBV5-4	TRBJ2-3	CASRGEGIGTDTQYF
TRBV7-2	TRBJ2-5	CASSLARGRGGQETQYF
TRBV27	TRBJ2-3	CASSLRLAGYTDTQYF
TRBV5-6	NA	CASSKSGSISYEQYF
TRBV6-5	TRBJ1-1	CASRGYTEAFF
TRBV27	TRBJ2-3	CASSLRAPGLGRTDTQYF
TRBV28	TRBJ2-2	CASGSYTGELFF
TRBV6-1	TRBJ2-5	CASSLTGGQETQYF
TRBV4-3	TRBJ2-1	CASSQGLAGDIYNEQFF
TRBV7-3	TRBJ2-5	CASSAQGRETQYF
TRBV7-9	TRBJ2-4	CASSPRVGAKNIQYF
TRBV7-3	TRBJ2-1	CASSLGADRLNEQFF
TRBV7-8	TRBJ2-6	CASSLGERFSGANVLTF
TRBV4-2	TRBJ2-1	CASSQEWMENEQFF
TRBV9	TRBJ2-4	CASSSGTGNTWLAKNIQYF
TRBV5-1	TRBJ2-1	CASSSELAGGIDEQFF